The 30 T cell receptor beta chains presented below share a single source sample, sequenced in a study of blood T cell repertoires in COVID-19. Assay: immunoSEQ multiplex PCR; the TCRdb copy retains only in-frame clones and omits some. This table holds around 220,000 clones, around nine tenths found once. Sequencing was done on a sample of peripheral blood. These receptors were taken from a woman between 40 and 50 years old who had recovered from COVID-19.

The chain couples TRBV11-2 to TRBJ1-2, with 7 bases identical to TRBD1. The length of the CDR3 is 14 residues. Per germline, CDR1 SGHAT and CDR2 FQNNGV. The V gene end was trimmed by 5 bases and the J gene end by 6 bases; junction bases not matched to a gene: 9. The CDR3 spells CASSADRVPHGYTF. CDR3 in DNA: TGTGCCAGCAGCGCCGACAGGGTACCCCATGGCTACACCTTC.

The chain joins TRBV5-1 to TRBJ2-2, with D uncertain. The V end lost 4 bases, the J end lost 0 bases, and 13 bases lay between the germline ends. There are 16 residues in the CDR3. CDR1 is SGHRS, CDR2 YFSETQ, per germline. DNA for the CDR3: TGCGCCAGCAGCCGGTCTTCGGGTGCGAACACCGGGGAGCTGTTTTTT. Translated, it gives CASSRSSGANTGELFF. Supplemented by reference TRBV5-1 and TRBJ2-2, the full variable domain reads KAGVTQTPRYLIKTRGQQVTLSCSPISGHRSVSWYQQTPGQGLQFLFEYFSETQRNKGNFPGRFSGRQFSNSRSEMNVSTLELGDSALYLCASSRSSGANTGELFFGEGSRLTVL.

The table lists this clone with a count of one. This chain connects TRBV19 to TRBJ1-5, with TRBD1 matching 12 bases. The V gene end was trimmed by 4 bases and the J gene end by 6 bases; junction bases not matched to a gene: 13. This CDR3 comprises 18 residues. Germline lookup yields CDR1 LNHDA and CDR2 SQIVND (reference sequence). The CDR3 region has the DNA TGTGCCAGTAGTACCCTCTCCCGGGACAGGGGGCGGGCTCAGCCCCAGCATTTT. This gives the protein CASSTLSRDRGRAQPQHF.

The genes are TRBV6-6 and TRBJ1-2, with D possibly TRBD1 on 5 matching bases. The CDR3 runs to 14 residues. V lost 7 bases and J lost 4, with 16 bases in between. Germline lookup yields CDR1 MNHNY and CDR2 SVGAGI (reference sequence). The CDR3 bases are TGTGCCAGCAACCAGGGATCTCTTTCCTATGGCTACACCTTC. This gives the protein CASNQGSLSYGYTF.

The chain employs TRBV21-1 and TRBJ2-5; whether TRBD2, the table's D call, matches the DNA was not checked. TRBV21-1 represents a pseudogene. CDR3 length equals 19 residues. CDR3 sequence: CASSKVSRLAGTPQETQYF. The CDR3 DNA reads as TGTGCCAGCAGCAAAGTTTCAAGGCTAGCGGGGACCCCCCAAGAGACCCAGTACTTC.

The J gene is TRBJ1-2, the V gene TRBV7-9; 9 bases line up with TRBD1. With V trimmed by 5 bases and J by 6 bases, 7 bases remained unmatched. Germline CDR1 and CDR2: SEHNR and FQNEAQ (reference sequence). The CDR3 is made up of 14 amino acids. Here the CDR3 reads CASSVTGGTNGYTF. CDR3 nucleotides: TGTGCCAGCAGCGTGACAGGGGGTACTAATGGCTACACCTTC.

The V and J genes are TRBV4-3 and TRBJ2-1; no firm D call. V lost 0 bases to trimming and J lost 6 bases, with 9 bases between them. The V gene's germline CDR1 is LGHNA and CDR2 YSLEER. The CDR3 is made up of 14 amino acids. The CDR3, as DNA: TGCGCCAGCAGCCAAGATCGACTTTTCAATGAGCAGTTCTTC. It specifies CASSQDRLFNEQFF.

The genes are TRBV6-5 and TRBJ1-1; D remains unclear. The V gene lost 7 bases and the J gene lost 0 bases, with 6 bases spanning the gap. The CDR3 loop spans 12 amino acids. Germline CDR1 is MNHEY and CDR2 is SVGAGI. CDR3 in amino acids: CASTIMNTEAFF. The CDR3 nucleotides read TGTGCCAGCACCATCATGAACACTGAAGCTTTCTTT.

This clone has just one count. This chain joins TRBV5-3 and TRBJ1-1; 7 nucleotides match TRBD1. TRBV5-3 is placed among ORFs of uncertain function. V dropped 1 base and J dropped 1; count of bases not matched to a gene: 7. CDR3 size: 16 residues. CDR3 DNA: TGTGCCAGAAGCTTGCAGGGGGGACGTTCGAACACTGAAGCTTTCTTT. It is translated as CARSLQGGRSNTEAFF.

The chain is built from TRBV7-9 and TRBJ2-1, with TRBD2 identical over 8 bases. The CDR3 has 16 residues. The germline CDR1 and CDR2 sequences are SEHNR and FQNEAQ (reference sequence). Losses at the gene ends were 5 bases for V and 3 bases for J; bases not matched to a gene: 9. CDR3 loop: CASSPAGTSHYNEQFF. For the CDR3, the DNA is TGTGCCAGCAGCCCAGCCGGGACTAGTCACTACAATGAGCAGTTCTTC.

The chain carries TRBV6-1 and TRBJ1-5, with a possible D match to TRBD1 (6 bases). This CDR3 is built from 13 residues. The germline V gene encodes CDR1 MNHNS and CDR2 SASEGT. V lost 5 bases to trimming and J lost 10 bases, with 15 bases between them. CDR3 DNA: TGTGCCAGCAGTTTTGGGGGCGGCAGACCCCAGCATTTT. Translation gives CASSFGGGRPQHF.

The chain joins TRBV27 to TRBJ1-1; 10 positions match TRBD1. CDR3 length: 15 residues. V gave up 6 bases and J gave up 1 base; unmatched junction bases: 5. From germline, CDR1 is MNHEY and CDR2 SMNVEV (reference sequence). The chain's CDR3 is CASRPTGGANTEAFF. Here the CDR3 DNA reads TGTGCCAGCAGACCGACAGGGGGCGCGAACACTGAAGCTTTCTTT.

The chain combines TRBV4-2 with TRBJ1-2; D remains unclear. Per germline, CDR1 LGHNA and CDR2 YNFKEQ. The CDR3 spans 14 residues. Trimming pared 4 bases from V and 0 bases from J, leaving 9 bases between. Here the CDR3 reads CASSPRSANYGYTF. In DNA, the CDR3 is TGTGCCAGCAGCCCACGGTCGGCTAACTATGGCTACACCTTC.

Here the CDR3 reads CASSHPAQGKDTEAFF. The CDR3 DNA follows: TGCGCCAGCAGCCACCCGGCCCAGGGTAAAGACACTGAAGCTTTCTTT. This chain joins TRBV4-1 and TRBJ1-1; TRBD1 might be the D (5 bases). This CDR3 has 16 amino acids. Germline CDR1 is MGHRA and CDR2 is YSYEKL. Trimming cost V 3 bases and J 3 bases, with 17 bases left between them.

This chain links TRBV7-3 with TRBJ2-1; 8 bases agree with TRBD1. The CDR3 has 14 amino acids. Germline loops: CDR1 SGHTA, CDR2 FQGTGA. V shed 3 bases and J 5 bases; nucleotides not matched to a gene: 3. The CDR3 loop reads CASSFEQGDNEQFF. The CDR3 DNA is TGTGCCAGCAGCTTTGAACAGGGGGACAATGAGCAGTTCTTC.

V is TRBV6-6 and J is TRBJ1-5; D may be TRBD1 (6 bases). Germline-derived CDR1 and CDR2 are MNHNY and SVGAGI (reference sequence). The CDR3 has 13 residues. V gave up 2 bases and J gave up 5 bases, with 7 bases separating them. CDR3 in amino acids: CASSYQGYQPQHF. CDR3 DNA: TGTGCCAGCAGTTACCAGGGGTATCAGCCCCAGCATTTT.

The V call is TRBV4-3, the J call TRBJ2-5; D is undetermined. The CDR3 has 14 residues. Trimming took off 0 bases at V and 4 bases at J, with 9 bases between the two ends. CDR1 and CDR2 (germline): LGHNA, YSLEER. CDR3 DNA: TGCGCCAGCAGCCAAGACCGAACAAGAGAGACCCAGTACTTC. This gives the protein CASSQDRTRETQYF.

In this sample, this clone turned up once. The chain joins TRBV5-4 to TRBJ1-1; 8 nucleotides agree with TRBD1. V lost 2 bases and J lost 10; bases outside the gene matches: 13. This CDR3 comprises 15 residues. CDR1 is SGHNT, CDR2 YYREEE, per germline (reference sequence). CDR3 residues: CASSFRTQGARGAFF. The CDR3 DNA reads TGTGCCAGCAGCTTTCGTACTCAGGGGGCGCGGGGAGCTTTCTTT.

The CDR3 DNA is TGTGCCAGCAGTGACCCTACAGGGGTCTATGGCTACACCTTC. Translated, it gives CASSDPTGVYGYTF. The chain has TRBV6-1 and TRBJ1-2; 7 bases match TRBD1. The ends lost 3 bases at V and 4 bases at J; junction bases unmatched: 5. This CDR3 has 14 amino acids. The germline V gene encodes CDR1 MNHNS and CDR2 SASEGT.

V gene TRBV5-1 combines with J gene TRBJ1-5; 11 nucleotides align to TRBD1. Germline V CDR1 and CDR2: SGHRS, YFSETQ. The CDR3 extends over 16 amino acids. Trimming took 4 bases from V and 3 from J; bases not matched to a gene: 6. DNA of the CDR3: TGCGCCAGCAGCCCCTTGGGACAGGGGGACAATCAGCCCCAGCATTTT. This translates into CASSPLGQGDNQPQHF.

The genes are TRBV6-6 and TRBJ2-5, with TRBD1 matching 9 bases. The CDR3 runs to 15 residues. Trimming took 4 bases from V and 3 from J; bases not matched to a gene: 6. The V gene's germline CDR1 is MNHNY and CDR2 SVGAGI (reference sequence). CDR3 sequence reads: CASSSFGQGKETQYF. Written as DNA, the CDR3 is TGTGCCAGCAGTTCCTTCGGACAGGGGAAAGAGACCCAGTACTTC.

Written as DNA, the CDR3 is TGTGCCACCAGTGCCGCAGGGCGCACTGAAGCTTTCTTT. The encoded protein is CATSAAGRTEAFF. The chain carries TRBV24-1 and TRBJ1-1; tentatively, D is TRBD1 (5 bases). V lost 5 bases, J lost 4 bases, and 10 bases lay in between. CDR3 length: 13 amino acids. The germline V gene encodes CDR1 KGHDR and CDR2 SFDVKD.

This chain uses TRBV5-1 with TRBJ2-1; 12 nucleotides match TRBD2. This CDR3 is 17 amino acids long. Germline V CDR1 and CDR2: SGHRS, YFSETQ. V shed 1 base, J shed 2 bases, and the junction held 4 bases outside the gene matches. The CDR3 protein is CASSLQRTSGAYNEQFF. The CDR3 DNA reads TGCGCCAGCAGCTTGCAAAGGACTAGCGGGGCCTACAATGAGCAGTTCTTC.

The genes are TRBV19 and TRBJ2-5; TRBD2 agrees at 13 bases. Germline V CDR1 and CDR2: LNHDA, SQIVND (reference sequence). The CDR3 loop spans 17 amino acids. V lost 1 base to trimming and J lost 4 bases; unmatched junction nucleotides: 6. In DNA, the CDR3 is TGTGCCAGTAGTATAGGCCCCACTAGCGGGGGGGCAGAGACCCAGTACTTC. Translating it yields CASSIGPTSGGAETQYF.

For the CDR3, the DNA is TGTGCCAGCAGCGGGACAGTCTATGGCTACACCTTC. Translating gives CASSGTVYGYTF. V is TRBV9 and J is TRBJ1-2; D may be TRBD1 (6 bases). The CDR3 covers 12 residues. Germline lookup yields CDR1 SGDLS and CDR2 YYNGEE. V shed 3 bases and J shed 4 bases, with 7 bases lying between them. The whole variable domain, filled in from reference TRBV9 and TRBJ1-2, reads DSGVTQTPKHLITATGQRVTLRCSPRSGDLSVYWYQQSLDQGLQFLIQYYNGEERAKGNILERFSAQQFPDLHSELNLSSLELGDSALYFCASSGTVYGYTFGSGTRLTVV.

The chain links TRBV4-2 to TRBJ2-6, with a possible D match to TRBD2 (5 bases). Germline CDR1 and CDR2: LGHNA and YNFKEQ. CDR3 length: 13 amino acids. V lost 7 bases and J 4 bases, leaving 8 bases between the germline ends. The CDR3, as DNA: TGTGCCAGCAAGGAGGCCGGGGCCAACGTCCTGACTTTC. Translating gives CASKEAGANVLTF.

The chain combines TRBV2 with TRBJ2-1, with 7 bases that match TRBD1. The J segment lost 4 bases and the V segment lost 1 base, leaving 7 bases of the junction unmatched. CDR1 SNHLY and CDR2 FYNNEI come from the germline V gene. The CDR3 runs 16 residues. The CDR3 reads CASSEGWDRPYNEQFF. In DNA form, the CDR3 reads TGTGCCAGCAGTGAAGGATGGGACAGACCTTACAATGAGCAGTTCTTC.

This chain uses TRBV5-1 with TRBJ2-7, with 9 bases that match TRBD1. The ends lost 1 base at V and 5 bases at J; junction bases unmatched: 7. The CDR3 contains 15 residues. CDR1 is SGHRS and CDR2 is YFSETQ in the germline V gene. CDR3 region: CASSLFGTGLNEQYF. The CDR3 DNA sequence: TGCGCCAGCAGCTTGTTTGGGACAGGGCTGAACGAGCAGTACTTC.

This clone occurred once. The CDR3 spells CASSPNQGGSAEQYF. CDR3 in DNA: TGTGCCAGCTCACCAAACCAGGGCGGCTCTGCCGAGCAGTACTTC. The chain links TRBV18 to TRBJ2-7; D perhaps matches TRBD1 (5 bases). Germline loops: CDR1 KGHSH, CDR2 LQKENI. The V gene lost 2 bases and the J gene lost 6 bases, with 17 bases spanning the gap. The CDR3 runs 15 residues.

The table lists this clone with a few counts. This chain uses TRBV7-3 with TRBJ2-3; tentatively, D is TRBD2 (6 bases). The length of the CDR3 is 16 residues. Trimming took 3 bases from V and 0 from J, leaving 13 bases between them. The germline CDR1 and CDR2 sequences are SGHTA and FQGTGA. CDR3 in amino acids: CASSLTGTSSTDTQYF. The CDR3 DNA follows: TGTGCCAGCAGCTTGACCGGGACTTCTAGCACAGATACGCAGTATTTT. Using reference TRBV7-3 and TRBJ2-3 for the parts outside the CDR3, the full variable domain is GAGVSQTPSNKVTEKGKYVELRCDPISGHTALYWYRQSLGQGPEFLIYFQGTGAADDSGLPNDRFFAVRPEGSVSTLKIQRTERGDSAVYLCASSLTGTSSTDTQYFGPGTRLTVL.